This T cell receptor beta chain was sequenced for a study of CD8+CD57+ T cells in acquired aplastic anemia. About this clonotype itself: Sequence at one end of the junction differs from germline and may be a read error.

Profiling of TCR beta VDJ combinations and CDR3 sequences used genomic DNA as template. TCRdb analysed the reads with MiXCR anew, one entry per CDR3 protein. The data hold around 64,000 distinct CDR3 sequences, with about 56% observed a single time. The CDR3 has 12 residues. Germline CDR1 is SGHVS and CDR2 is FNYEAQ. The origin of this receptor is a human donor in good health, serving as a control. The sample taken for sequencing was sorted CD4+, CD8+, or CD8+CD57+ T cells (not recorded which) from PBMCs. The rearrangement links TRBV7-6 to TRBJ2-7, with D possibly being TRBD1 or TRBD2 (7 bases each). For the CDR3, the DNA is TGTGCGCCGACAGGGAGGGCCTACGAGCAGTGCTTC. Residues: CAPTGRAYEQCF.